This T cell receptor (beta chain) was captured by sequencing in a study of glioma-infiltrating T cells after dendritic cell vaccination. Across the whole study: Dendritic cell vaccine was injected intradermally three times, biweekly. Notes on the study in general: No direct clonality-survival link was found; a diverse polyclonal response may matter.

Produced via immunoSEQ multiplex PCR; TCRdb's table is partial and in-frame only. This table has about 65,000 clones, approximately 86% appearing once. Germline V gene data show CDR1 as LGHNA and CDR2 as YNFKEQ. CDR3 length: 17 amino acids. The V end was cut by 1 base, the J end by 0 bases, with 13 bases between. Time point in this sample: after dendritic cell vaccination, including at tumor progression/relapse. Before vaccination, two weeks after the third vaccination, and at progression, PBMC were collected. This clone occurred a few times. The antigen is unknown. This TCR came from a human donor with glioblastoma. The chain couples TRBV4-2 to TRBJ1-3; no clear D. The sample here was blood, taken after dendritic cell vaccination. CDR3 in DNA: TGTGCCAGCAGCCAAGTTGAGGGCCTCAACTCTGGAAACACCATATATTTT. Translated, it gives CASSQVEGLNSGNTIYF.